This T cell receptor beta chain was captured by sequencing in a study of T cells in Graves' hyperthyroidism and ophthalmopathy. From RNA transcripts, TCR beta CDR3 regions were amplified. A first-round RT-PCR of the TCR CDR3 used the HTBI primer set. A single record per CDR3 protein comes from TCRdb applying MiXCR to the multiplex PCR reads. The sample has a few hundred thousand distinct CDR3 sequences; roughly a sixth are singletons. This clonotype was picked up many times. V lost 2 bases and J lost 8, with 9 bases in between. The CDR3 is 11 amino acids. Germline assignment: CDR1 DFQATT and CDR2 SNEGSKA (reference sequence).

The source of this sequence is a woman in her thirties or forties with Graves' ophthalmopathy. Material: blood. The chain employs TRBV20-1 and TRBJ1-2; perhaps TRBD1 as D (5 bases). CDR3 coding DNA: TGCAGTGCTAGACTAGGGGAGGGCTACACCTTC. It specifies CSARLGEGYTF.